One sample yielded the 28 T cell receptor beta chains listed below, sequenced in a study of Graves' ophthalmopathy and Graves' hyperthyroidism. RNA served as the template for amplifying TCR beta CDR3 regions. The library came from an HTBI-primed first-round RT-PCR and a second-round multiplex PCR. TCRdb re-called the multiplex PCR reads with MiXCR, one entry per CDR3 protein. The sample has a few hundred thousand distinct CDR3 sequences, around 18% seen once. The sample was peripheral blood. Receptor source: a woman aged 18-29 years with Graves' ophthalmopathy.

This clonotype was detected ten times or more. The rearrangement joins TRBV6-5 to TRBJ2-5; TRBD2 agrees at 7 bases. Germline CDR1 MNHEY, CDR2 SVGAGI. The CDR3 covers 15 residues. Trimming took 4 bases from V and 0 from J; bases not matched to a gene: 5. CDR3 nucleotides: TGTGCCAGCAGTTTCTGGGGGAGGGACCAAGAGACCCAGTACTTC. The encoded protein is CASSFWGRDQETQYF.

This clonotype was counted at least ten times. The gene calls are TRBV20-1 and TRBJ1-2; D is possibly TRBD1 (6 bases). With 0 bases removed from V and 7 bases from J, the gap between germline ends came to 15 bases. The CDR3 extends over 14 amino acids. Germline V CDR1 and CDR2: DFQATT, SNEGSKA (reference sequence). The CDR3 bases are TGCAGTGCTAGAGAAGGGGGTTCCCTGGGTGGCTACACCTTC. Translated: CSAREGGSLGGYTF.

The chain links TRBV6-1 to TRBJ1-5, with D unclear. This CDR3 spans 13 amino acids. Germline CDR1 MNHNS, CDR2 SASEGT. V was clipped by 2 bases and J by 6 bases, with 8 bases between them. The CDR3 coding sequence is TGTGCCAGCAGTGAATATGGGAGTCAGCCCCAGCATTTT. This sequence encodes CASSEYGSQPQHF.

This clonotype has at least ten counts. V usage is TRBV11-2 and J usage is TRBJ1-2, with D unresolved. The CDR3 spans 12 residues. CDR1 is SGHAT and CDR2 is FQNNGV in the germline V gene. Trimming removed 6 bases from V and 4 bases from J, with 9 bases in between. The CDR3 protein is CASSGEAYGYTF. CDR3 coding DNA: TGTGCCAGCAGTGGGGAAGCCTATGGCTACACCTTC.

This clonotype appeared many times. A read error may produce the germline difference seen at one junction end. The V and J genes are TRBV14 and TRBJ2-6; D not resolved. There are 18 residues in the CDR3. The germline CDR1 and CDR2 sequences are SGHDN and FVKESK. CDR3 in amino acids: CTSSPLAKSLSGANVLTF. Here the CDR3 DNA reads TGTACCAGCAGCCCCCTGGCTAAATCCCTCTCTGGGGCCAACGTCCTGACTTTC.

This clonotype has a count of ten or more. This rearrangement joins TRBV7-2 to TRBJ1-1; D remains unclear. The V end lost 5 bases, the J end lost 6 bases, and 16 bases lay between the germline ends. The CDR3 extends over 14 amino acids. Germline CDR1 is SGHTA and CDR2 is FQGNSA. The CDR3 protein is CASSNREPWAEAFF. The CDR3 bases are TGTGCCAGCAGCAACCGGGAGCCTTGGGCTGAAGCTTTCTTT.

Ten or more counts support this clonotype. This chain uses TRBV5-1 with TRBJ1-1; D not resolved. Trimming pared 3 bases from V and 1 base from J, leaving 10 bases between. The CDR3 sequence is 14 residues long. CDR1 and CDR2 from the germline V gene are SGHRS and YFSETQ. CDR3 region: CASSSSSGNTEAFF. CDR3 nucleotides: TGCGCCAGCAGCTCCTCCTCGGGGAACACTGAAGCTTTCTTT.

This clonotype came up many times. The rearrangement links TRBV12-3 or TRBV12-4 to TRBJ2-7; D is undetermined. V was trimmed by 2 bases and J by 6 bases, leaving 11 bases between them. CDR3 size: 13 residues. This CDR3 reads CASSLPPTVEQYF. The CDR3 nucleotides read TGTGCCAGCAGTTTACCACCGACCGTCGAGCAGTACTTC.

This clonotype was seen repeatedly, ten times or more. The V call is TRBV19, the J call TRBJ2-2; the match to TRBD1 covers 9 bases. From germline, CDR1 is LNHDA and CDR2 SQIVND (reference sequence). Trimming took 4 bases from V and 6 from J; bases not matched to a gene: 6. The CDR3 extends over 15 amino acids. The CDR3 reads CASSRGQGGAGELFF. The CDR3 bases are TGTGCCAGTAGTAGGGGACAGGGAGGGGCCGGGGAGCTGTTTTTT.

This clonotype was detected many times. V usage is TRBV6-5 and J usage is TRBJ1-6; D perhaps matches TRBD1 (6 bases). The CDR3 has 17 residues. Germline CDR1 and CDR2: MNHEY and SVGAGI. V was pared by 6 bases and J by 6 bases, with 21 bases between. The CDR3 sequence is CASSQKGGAVSNSPLHF. The CDR3 DNA is TGTGCCAGCAGCCAAAAAGGGGGGGCAGTGAGTAATTCACCCCTCCACTTT.

In this sample, this clonotype turned up many times. The chain couples TRBV12-3 or TRBV12-4 to TRBJ1-6, with TRBD1 as a possible D gene (5 bases). The CDR3 runs 13 residues. V dropped 2 bases and J dropped 9 bases, with 8 bases sitting between them. The chain's CDR3 is CASSLTGGSPLHF. In DNA, the CDR3 is TGTGCCAGCAGTTTAACGGGGGGTTCACCCCTCCACTTT.

This clonotype was picked up many times. The chain carries TRBV11-2 and TRBJ1-1; 12 positions match TRBD1. Germline CDR1 SGHAT, CDR2 FQNNGV. This CDR3 is 17 amino acids long. Losses at the gene ends were 4 bases for V and 4 bases for J; bases not matched to a gene: 10. The CDR3 region is CASSYWDRGLDGTEAFF. CDR3 coding DNA: TGTGCCAGCAGCTACTGGGACAGGGGGCTTGACGGCACTGAAGCTTTCTTT.

This clonotype appeared once. This chain's CDR3 is CASSSPRDRDGHEQYF. As DNA, the CDR3 is TGTGCCAGCAGTTCCCCCCGGGACAGGGACGGCCACGAGCAGTACTTC. This chain joins TRBV28 and TRBJ2-7; 9 bases line up with TRBD1. Germline CDR1 and CDR2: MDHEN and SYDVKM. This CDR3 has 16 amino acids. Trimming removed 4 bases from V and 5 bases from J; junction bases left unmatched: 12.

The chain uses TRBV20-1 and TRBJ2-5; 9 nucleotides line up with TRBD1. Trimming cost V 5 bases and J 4 bases; bases outside gene matches: 8. CDR3 length: 14 residues. Germline V lookup: CDR1 DFQATT, CDR2 SNEGSKA (reference sequence). The CDR3 DNA is TGCAGTGCTTCGGGACAGGGAAGGCGAGAGACCCAGTACTTC. Translating gives CSASGQGRRETQYF.

This clonotype appeared many times. The chain uses TRBV28 and TRBJ2-5; D gene unclear. The CDR3 contains 13 residues. V was trimmed by 7 bases and J by 4 bases, leaving 13 bases between them. Germline V CDR1 and CDR2: MDHEN, SYDVKM. The CDR3 DNA is TGTGCCAGCATAGGTGGGGTAGGAGAGACCCAGTACTTC. It codes for CASIGGVGETQYF.

This clonotype was found many times. CDR3 residues: CASSLDGGAGSNQPQHF. Written as DNA, the CDR3 is TGTGCCAGCAGCTTAGACGGCGGCGCGGGGAGCAATCAGCCCCAGCATTTT. The chain joins TRBV7-8 to TRBJ1-5, with unresolved D. The CDR3 has 17 amino acids. The V gene lost 1 base and the J gene lost 1 base, with 14 bases spanning the gap. CDR1 and CDR2 (germline): SGHVS, FQNEAQ.

This clonotype appeared many times. The J gene is TRBJ2-2, the V gene TRBV27; tentatively, D is TRBD1 or TRBD2 (5 bases each). The CDR3 has 11 amino acids. Trimming stripped 6 bases from V and 7 bases from J, with 6 bases between. Germline V gives CDR1 MNHEY, CDR2 SMNVEV (reference sequence). The CDR3 DNA is TGTGCCAGCAGGGGGGTCGGGGAGCTGTTTTTT. Protein product: CASRGVGELFF.

This clonotype was seen repeatedly, ten times or more. J is TRBJ1-5 and V is TRBV6-2 or TRBV6-3; no clear D. CDR1 and CDR2 (germline): MNHEY, SVGEGT. The CDR3 length is 16 residues. The germline V and J ends were trimmed by 6 bases and 0 bases, with 15 bases remaining between them. CDR3 region: CASSQSWRDSNQPQHF. The CDR3 nucleotides read TGTGCCAGCAGCCAATCGTGGAGGGATAGCAATCAGCCCCAGCATTTT.

This clonotype was seen repeatedly, ten times or more. The V gene is TRBV30, the J gene TRBJ2-5; no definite D call. The germline V and J ends were trimmed by 1 base and 9 bases, with 9 bases remaining between them. Germline CDR1 reads GTSNPN; CDR2 reads SVGIG (reference sequence). This CDR3 region has 11 residues. The CDR3 nucleotides read TGTGCCTGGAGTGATTCGTGGGCCCAGTACTTC. Translation gives CAWSDSWAQYF.

Many counts were recorded for this clonotype. The chain couples TRBV2 to TRBJ2-7; D may be TRBD1 (6 bases). Looked up from germline, CDR1 is SNHLY and CDR2 is FYNNEI. The germline V and J ends were trimmed by 5 bases and 5 bases, with 16 bases remaining between them. There are 14 residues in the CDR3. The chain's CDR3 is CASSYEGDPHEQYF. The DNA of the CDR3 is TGTGCCAGCAGTTACGAGGGGGACCCACACGAGCAGTACTTC.

There are many counts of this clonotype. The chain joins TRBV30 to TRBJ2-2; D not certain. The CDR3 sequence is 14 residues long. V was clipped by 4 bases and J by 7 bases, with 16 bases between them. In germline, CDR1 is GTSNPN, CDR2 SVGIG (reference sequence). The CDR3, as DNA: TGTGCCTGGACCGTACTTCTCCAAAACGGGGAGCTGTTTTTT. Its protein is CAWTVLLQNGELFF.

This clonotype appeared many times. The rearrangement links TRBV5-1 to TRBJ1-1, with D possibly being TRBD1 (6 bases). Looked up from germline, CDR1 is SGHRS and CDR2 is YFSETQ. The germline V and J ends were trimmed by 3 bases and 1 base, with 22 bases remaining between them. CDR3 length equals 18 residues. DNA for the CDR3: TGCGCCAGCAGCTCCCTCCTCACAGGGACGAGGGGGAACACTGAAGCTTTCTTT. The encoded protein is CASSSLLTGTRGNTEAFF.

This clonotype was recorded a few times. This chain uses TRBV6-2 or TRBV6-3 with TRBJ1-5; 7 bases match TRBD1. J lost 0 bases, V lost 2 bases, and 10 bases had no gene match. Germline assignment: CDR1 MNHEY and CDR2 SVGEGT. There are 18 residues in the CDR3. CDR3 region: CASSYDPGTAYSNQPQHF. The DNA of the CDR3 is TGTGCCAGCAGTTACGACCCCGGGACAGCTTATAGCAATCAGCCCCAGCATTTT.

This clonotype was found many times. This rearrangement joins TRBV28 to TRBJ2-5; 8 bases are shared with TRBD1. CDR1 MDHEN and CDR2 SYDVKM come from the germline V gene. This CDR3 has 13 amino acids. V shed 7 bases, J shed 5 bases, and the junction held 6 bases outside the gene matches. CDR3 protein: CASTQGAGETQYF. CDR3 coding DNA: TGTGCCAGCACCCAGGGGGCAGGGGAGACCCAGTACTTC.

The chain couples TRBV20-1 to TRBJ2-5; D may be TRBD1 (5 bases). The CDR3 is made up of 13 amino acids. The ends were cut back, 4 bases at V and 4 bases at J, with 13 bases in the middle. The germline V gene has CDR1 DFQATT and CDR2 SNEGSKA (reference sequence). The CDR3 nucleotides read TGCAGTGCTAAACCGGACAAGGGAGAGACCCAGTACTTC. Its translation: CSAKPDKGETQYF.

The chain recombines TRBV6-2 or TRBV6-3 with TRBJ2-7, with 8 nucleotides matching TRBD2. CDR1 is MNHEY, CDR2 SVGEGT, per germline. Trimming took 8 bases from V and 7 from J; bases not matched to a gene: 13. The CDR3 runs to 14 residues. The CDR3 DNA is TGTGCCAGCGGCATAGCGGGAAAAACGGGGGAGCAGTACTTC. It is translated as CASGIAGKTGEQYF.

The genes are TRBV19 and TRBJ1-2, with D possibly matching TRBD1 (5 bases). Per germline, CDR1 LNHDA and CDR2 SQIVND (reference sequence). This CDR3 spans 13 amino acids. Trimming shortened V by 7 bases and J by 3 bases, and 12 bases separated the two germline ends. In DNA form, the CDR3 reads TGTGCCAGTACCCAGGGAGTTCACTATGGCTACACCTTC. It encodes CASTQGVHYGYTF.

This clonotype came up a few times. This chain links TRBV6-2 or TRBV6-3 with TRBJ2-2; 7 nucleotides agree with TRBD1. Germline assignment: CDR1 MNHEY and CDR2 SVGEGT. Trimming cost V 2 bases and J 5 bases; bases outside gene matches: 17. CDR3 length equals 19 residues. The CDR3 sequence: CASSYRPAGGVSRTGELFF. In DNA, the CDR3 is TGTGCCAGCAGTTACCGCCCAGCAGGGGGTGTTTCTCGAACCGGGGAGCTGTTTTTT.